Listed below are T cell receptor beta chains from one sample, sequenced in a study of cytomegalovirus exposure and HLA in healthy donors. TCRdb's copy holds only in-frame clones and misses some; the assay was immunoSEQ multiplex PCR. This sample yields some 120,000 clones, of which roughly two thirds are seen a single time; about 2.2% belongs to the top ten. The sample was PBMCs. These receptors came from a woman aged 25 to 39 in good health and CMV-seronegative. Both conserved end residues are part of each CDR3. The D gene is left open where the match is weak. The listing skips clone size in some rows; elsewhere it reads once, few, many or a size class.

V gene	D gene	J gene	clone size	CDR3 DNA	CDR3 protein
TRBV30	TRBD1	TRBJ2-7	NA	TGTGCCGGACAGGGACGGACCTACGAGCAGTACTTC	CAGQGRTYEQYF
TRBV1	NA	TRBJ2-5	NA	TGCACCCATGGTCCAGCGGGAGAGACCCAGTACTTC	CTHGPAGETQYF
TRBV19	NA	TRBJ1-3	NA	TGTGCCAGTAGTATTGGACATTACGGAAACACCATATATTTT	CASSIGHYGNTIYF
TRBV14	TRBD2	TRBJ2-7	few	TGTGCCAGCAGCCCATTGACTAGCGGGAGTATTGAGCAGTACTTC	CASSPLTSGSIEQYF
TRBV7-8	NA	TRBJ1-1	NA	TGTGCCAGCAGCTTAGCGTACGAGGTCGGTAACACTGAAGCTTTCTTT	CASSLAYEVGNTEAFF
TRBV19	NA	TRBJ1-3	once	TGTGCCAGTAGTCTGTTCTCTGGAAACACCATATATTTT	CASSLFSGNTIYF
TRBV9	TRBD2	TRBJ2-3	NA	TGTGCCAGCAGCGTACTAGCGGTTAGCACAGATACGCAGTATTTT	CASSVLAVSTDTQYF
TRBV30	TRBD1	TRBJ1-1	few	TGTGCCTGGGGAGCACAGGGGGCTCATAGAGCTTTCTTT	CAWGAQGAHRAFF
TRBV27	TRBD2	TRBJ2-1	NA	TGTGCCAGCAGCTCCGGGACTAGCGGGAGTAATGAGCAGTTCTTC	CASSSGTSGSNEQFF
TRBV30	NA	TRBJ2-2	NA	TGTGCCTGGAGTGTACTTAGCAGCTACACCGGGGAGCTGTTTTTT	CAWSVLSSYTGELFF
TRBV7-8	TRBD2	TRBJ2-3	few	TGTGCCAGCAGCCCGCTAGCGGGAGGCCTCACAGATACGCAGTATTTT	CASSPLAGGLTDTQYF
TRBV27	TRBD2	TRBJ2-5	few	TGTGCCAGCAGTTCCCTAGCGGGATACGAGACCCAGTACTTC	CASSSLAGYETQYF
TRBV13	TRBD2	TRBJ2-7	NA	TGTGCCAGCAGCTCCACGACTAGCGGGAGGTTGGTCAGATACGAGCAGTACTTC	CASSSTTSGRLVRYEQYF
TRBV18	NA	TRBJ2-2	NA	TGTGCCAGCTCACCACGTATAGCAGTGACAGCTCCCGGGGAGCTGTTTTTT	CASSPRIAVTAPGELFF
TRBV11-1	TRBD2	TRBJ2-5	NA	TGTGCCAGCAGCCAGCGGGAGTTGGGAGAGACCCAGTACTTC	CASSQRELGETQYF
TRBV28	TRBD1	TRBJ1-2	NA	TGTGCCAGCAGTTCAGGACAGGGCTATGGCTACACCTTC	CASSSGQGYGYTF
TRBV7-3	TRBD1	TRBJ2-3	NA	TGTGCCAGCAGCTTACAGGGGGCAGTGACAGATACGCAGTATTTT	CASSLQGAVTDTQYF
TRBV30	NA	TRBJ2-3	NA	TGTGCCTGGAGTGTACTAGGTCCGCAGTATTTT	CAWSVLGPQYF
TRBV28	NA	TRBJ2-7	NA	TGTGCCAGCAGTTTCATCGGCGACACCTACGAGCAGTACTTC	CASSFIGDTYEQYF
TRBV2	TRBD1	TRBJ1-3	few	TGTGCCACCATCGACAGGGAAAACACCATATATTTT	CATIDRENTIYF
TRBV10-1	NA	TRBJ2-3	few	TGCGCCAGCAGTGAGCTACCCACAGATACGCAGTATTTT	CASSELPTDTQYF
TRBV5-1	NA	TRBJ1-1	NA	TGCGCCAGCAGCTGGGGGGCGGGGGGTCTGAACACTGAAGCTTTCTTT	CASSWGAGGLNTEAFF